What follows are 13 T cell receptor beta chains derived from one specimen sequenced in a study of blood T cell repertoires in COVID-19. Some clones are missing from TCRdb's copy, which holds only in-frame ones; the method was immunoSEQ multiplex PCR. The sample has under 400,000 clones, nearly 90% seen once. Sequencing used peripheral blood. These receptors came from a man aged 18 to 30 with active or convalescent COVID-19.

As DNA, the CDR3 is TGTGCCAGCAGTGATCTTCAGGGTCGAAGCTACACCTTC. This sequence encodes CASSDLQGRSYTF. This rearrangement joins TRBV25-1 to TRBJ1-2; D might be TRBD1 (5 bases). Germline lookup yields CDR1 MGHDK and CDR2 SYGVNS. The V end lost 3 bases, the J end lost 9 bases, and 14 bases lay between the germline ends. The CDR3 has 13 amino acids.

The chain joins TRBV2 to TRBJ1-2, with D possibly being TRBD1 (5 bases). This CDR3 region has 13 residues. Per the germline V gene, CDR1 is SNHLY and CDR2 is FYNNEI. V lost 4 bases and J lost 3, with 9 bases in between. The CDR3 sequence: CASSGQRDYGYTF. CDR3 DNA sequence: TGTGCCAGCAGTGGACAGAGAGACTATGGCTACACCTTC.

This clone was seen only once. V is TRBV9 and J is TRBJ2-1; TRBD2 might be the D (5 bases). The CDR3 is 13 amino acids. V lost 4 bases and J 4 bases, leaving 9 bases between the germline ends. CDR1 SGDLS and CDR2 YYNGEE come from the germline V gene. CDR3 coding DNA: TGTGCCAGCAGCCCGGAGGAATACAATGAGCAGTTCTTC. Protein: CASSPEEYNEQFF.

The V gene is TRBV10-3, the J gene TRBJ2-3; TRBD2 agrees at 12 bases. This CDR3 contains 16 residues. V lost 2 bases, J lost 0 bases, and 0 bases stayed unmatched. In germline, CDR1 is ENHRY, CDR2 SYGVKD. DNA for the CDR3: TGTGCCATCAGTGAGGGACTAGCGGGAAGCACAGATACGCAGTATTTT. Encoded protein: CAISEGLAGSTDTQYF.

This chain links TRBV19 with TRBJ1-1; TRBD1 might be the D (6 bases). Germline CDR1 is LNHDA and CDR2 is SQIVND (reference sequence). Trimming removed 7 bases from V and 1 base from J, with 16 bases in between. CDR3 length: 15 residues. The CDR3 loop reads CASTSGDRRNTEAFF. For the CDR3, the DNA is TGTGCCAGTACCTCGGGTGACAGGAGGAACACTGAAGCTTTCTTT. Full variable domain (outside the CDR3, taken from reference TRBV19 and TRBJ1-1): DGGITQSPKYLFRKEGQNVTLSCEQNLNHDAMYWYRQDPGQGLRLIYYSQIVNDFQKGDIAEGYSVSREKKESFPLTVTSAQKNPTAFYLCASTSGDRRNTEAFFGQGTRLTVV.

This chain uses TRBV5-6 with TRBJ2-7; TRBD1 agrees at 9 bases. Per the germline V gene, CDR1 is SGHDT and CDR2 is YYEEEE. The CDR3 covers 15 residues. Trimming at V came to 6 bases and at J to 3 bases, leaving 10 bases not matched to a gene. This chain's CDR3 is CASTIPGQGIYEQYF. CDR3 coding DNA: TGTGCCAGCACCATACCGGGACAGGGTATCTACGAGCAGTACTTC.

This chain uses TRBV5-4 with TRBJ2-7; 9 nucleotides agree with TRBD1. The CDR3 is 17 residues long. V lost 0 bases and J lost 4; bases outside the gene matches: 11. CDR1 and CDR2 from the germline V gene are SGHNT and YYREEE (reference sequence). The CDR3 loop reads CASSLVHGTGFKYEQYF. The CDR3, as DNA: TGTGCCAGCAGCTTGGTTCACGGGACAGGGTTCAAGTACGAGCAGTACTTC.

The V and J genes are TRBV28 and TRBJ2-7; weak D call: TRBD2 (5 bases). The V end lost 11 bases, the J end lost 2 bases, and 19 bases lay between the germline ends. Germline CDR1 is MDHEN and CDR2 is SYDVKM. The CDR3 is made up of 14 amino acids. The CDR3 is CAGAQSGDPYEQYF. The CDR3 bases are TGTGCCGGCGCCCAGAGCGGAGACCCCTACGAGCAGTACTTC.

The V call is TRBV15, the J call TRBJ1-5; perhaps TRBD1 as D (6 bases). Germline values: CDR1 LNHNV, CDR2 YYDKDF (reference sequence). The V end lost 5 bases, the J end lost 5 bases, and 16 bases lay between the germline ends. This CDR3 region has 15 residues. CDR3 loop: CATSDWGQKDQPQHF. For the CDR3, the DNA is TGTGCCACCAGCGATTGGGGGCAGAAAGATCAGCCCCAGCATTTT.

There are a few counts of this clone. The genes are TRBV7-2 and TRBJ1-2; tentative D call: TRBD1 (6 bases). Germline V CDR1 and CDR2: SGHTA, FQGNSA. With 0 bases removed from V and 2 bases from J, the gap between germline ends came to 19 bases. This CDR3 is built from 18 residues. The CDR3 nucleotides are TGTGCCAGCAGCTTAGCGCGACGCGGGTCGACAGGCAACTATGGCTACACCTTC. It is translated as CASSLARRGSTGNYGYTF.

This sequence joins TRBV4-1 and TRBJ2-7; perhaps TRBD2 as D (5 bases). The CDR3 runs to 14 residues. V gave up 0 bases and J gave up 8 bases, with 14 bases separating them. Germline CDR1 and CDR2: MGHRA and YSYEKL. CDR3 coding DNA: TGCGCCAGCAGCCAAGACCCTACTAGTTCCCAGCAGTACTTC. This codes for CASSQDPTSSQQYF.

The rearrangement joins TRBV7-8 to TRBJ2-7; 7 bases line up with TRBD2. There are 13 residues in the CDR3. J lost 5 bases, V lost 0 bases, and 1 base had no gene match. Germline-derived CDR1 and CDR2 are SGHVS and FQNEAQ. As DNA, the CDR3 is TGTGCCAGCAGCTTAGCTGGGGGGGACGAGCAGTACTTC. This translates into CASSLAGGDEQYF.

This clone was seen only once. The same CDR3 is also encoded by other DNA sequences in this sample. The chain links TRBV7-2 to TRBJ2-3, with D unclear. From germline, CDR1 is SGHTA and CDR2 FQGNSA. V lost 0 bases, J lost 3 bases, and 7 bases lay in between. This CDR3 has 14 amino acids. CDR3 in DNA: TGTGCCAGCAGCTTAGCAAGGCGGACAGATACGCAGTATTTT. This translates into CASSLARRTDTQYF.